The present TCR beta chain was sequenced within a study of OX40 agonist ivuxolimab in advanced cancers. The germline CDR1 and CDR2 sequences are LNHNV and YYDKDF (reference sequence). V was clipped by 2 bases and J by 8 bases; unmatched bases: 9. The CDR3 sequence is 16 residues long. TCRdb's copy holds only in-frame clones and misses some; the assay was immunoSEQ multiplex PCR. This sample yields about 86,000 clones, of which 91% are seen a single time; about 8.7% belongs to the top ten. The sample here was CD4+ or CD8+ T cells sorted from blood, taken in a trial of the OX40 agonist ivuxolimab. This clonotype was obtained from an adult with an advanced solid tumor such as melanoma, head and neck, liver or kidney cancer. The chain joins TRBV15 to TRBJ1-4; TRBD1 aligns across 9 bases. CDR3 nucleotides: TGTGCCACCAGCAGATTCCGAGACAGGGGGAGCGAAAAACTGTTTTTT. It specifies CATSRFRDRGSEKLFF.